The 24 T cell receptor beta chains given below trace back to one sample, sequenced in a study of radiotherapy plus CTLA-4 blockade in lung cancer. Assay: immunoSEQ multiplex PCR; the TCRdb copy retains only in-frame clones and omits some. The sample shows some 110,000 clones, more than 80% of them seen only once. The material was peripheral blood, obtained from a patient treated with radiotherapy plus ipilimumab. The receptors come from a human donor with non-small cell lung cancer that progressed on radiotherapy plus ipilimumab.

The chain links TRBV18 to TRBJ2-7; 9 positions agree with TRBD1. The CDR3 is 13 residues long. The V gene's germline CDR1 is KGHSH and CDR2 LQKENI. V dropped 8 bases and J dropped 2; count of bases not matched to a gene: 4. The CDR3 loop is CASATGGPYEQYF. The CDR3 nucleotides read TGTGCCAGCGCGACAGGGGGGCCCTACGAGCAGTACTTC. Full variable domain (rest looked up from reference TRBV18 and TRBJ2-7): NAGVMQNPRHLVRRRGQEARLRCSPMKGHSHVYWYRQLPEEGLKFMVYLQKENIIDESGMPKERFSAEFPKEGPSILRIQQVVRGDSAAYFCASATGGPYEQYFGPGTRLTVT.

V and J are TRBV5-4 and TRBJ2-2; TRBD2 agrees at 16 bases. Germline loops: CDR1 SGHNT, CDR2 YYREEE (reference sequence). The trim removed 3 bases at V and 5 bases at J, leaving 1 base unmatched. The CDR3 is 16 amino acids. The CDR3 DNA follows: TGTGCCAGCAGCTGGGGACTAGCGGGAGGGACCGGGGAGCTGTTTTTT. Protein product: CASSWGLAGGTGELFF.

V gene TRBV2 combines with J gene TRBJ2-7; perhaps D is TRBD1 or TRBD2 (5 bases each). The CDR3 runs to 14 residues. V lost 2 bases to trimming and J lost 5 bases, with 13 bases between them. Germline CDR1 and CDR2: SNHLY and FYNNEI. The CDR3 is CASSERGEMDEQYF. The CDR3 DNA reads TGTGCCAGCAGTGAAAGAGGGGAAATGGACGAGCAGTACTTC.

The chain has TRBV11-1 and TRBJ2-2, with D perhaps TRBD2 (6 bases). Germline CDR1 SGHAT, CDR2 FQDESV (reference sequence). The germline V and J ends were trimmed by 5 bases and 3 bases, with 13 bases remaining between them. This CDR3 is built from 15 residues. The chain's CDR3 is CASSPHGSYTGELFF. DNA of the CDR3: TGTGCCAGCAGCCCCCACGGGAGCTACACCGGGGAGCTGTTTTTT.

The V call is TRBV6-5, the J call TRBJ2-3, with D uncertain. Germline values: CDR1 MNHEY, CDR2 SVGAGI. The length of the CDR3 is 15 residues. V gave up 0 bases and J gave up 2 bases, with 9 bases separating them. The CDR3 protein is CASSYSLTYTDTQYF. The DNA for the CDR3 is TGTGCCAGCAGTTACTCGCTGACCTACACAGATACGCAGTATTTT.

The rearrangement joins TRBV19 to TRBJ1-1; 7 nucleotides agree with TRBD1. Germline values: CDR1 LNHDA, CDR2 SQIVND (reference sequence). This CDR3 contains 15 residues. With V trimmed by 1 base and J by 4 bases, 6 bases remained unmatched. The CDR3 region is CASSIGQGVVTEAFF. In nucleotides, the CDR3 is TGTGCCAGTAGTATAGGACAGGGTGTGGTCACTGAAGCTTTCTTT.

The chain joins TRBV7-3 to TRBJ2-3; D is undetermined. The germline V and J ends were trimmed by 5 bases and 5 bases, with 8 bases remaining between them. Per germline, CDR1 SGHTA and CDR2 FQGTGA. The CDR3 spans 12 residues. This CDR3 is CASSPRRDTQYF. The CDR3 DNA reads TGTGCCAGCAGCCCTAGGCGAGATACGCAGTATTTT.

The rearrangement links TRBV4-1 to TRBJ2-1; 11 nucleotides line up with TRBD2. Germline CDR1 MGHRA, CDR2 YSYEKL. The J segment lost 6 bases and the V segment lost 5 bases, leaving 6 bases of the junction unmatched. The length of the CDR3 is 15 residues. The CDR3 DNA reads as TGCGCCAGCAGCGAACTAGCGGGAGTATCCAATGAGCAGTTCTTC. Amino acids: CASSELAGVSNEQFF.

The chain is built from TRBV5-1 and TRBJ2-7, with D possibly matching TRBD1 (6 bases). Trimming cost V 0 bases and J 2 bases, with 12 bases left between them. The germline gives CDR1 SGHRS, CDR2 YFSETQ. The CDR3 consists of 15 residues. This CDR3 reads CASSLVPDRTYEQYF. CDR3 in DNA: TGCGCCAGCAGCTTGGTCCCCGACAGGACCTACGAGCAGTACTTC.

The V and J genes are TRBV25-1 and TRBJ2-7, with TRBD2 identical over 10 bases. V lost 6 bases to trimming and J lost 4 bases; unmatched junction nucleotides: 6. Germline V gene sequence: CDR1 MGHDK, CDR2 SYGVNS. The CDR3 extends over 14 amino acids. CDR3 region: CASRASGSGYEQYF. The CDR3 DNA sequence: TGTGCCAGCAGAGCTAGCGGGAGTGGGTACGAGCAGTACTTC.

The rearrangement links TRBV6-6 to TRBJ2-7; D not resolved. The CDR3 is 13 amino acids. Trimming removed 3 bases at V and 4 bases at J, with 10 bases between. CDR1 MNHNY and CDR2 SVGAGI come from the germline V gene (reference sequence). CDR3 residues: CASSYLPGYEQYF. The CDR3 DNA is TGTGCCAGCAGTTATCTCCCCGGGTACGAGCAGTACTTC.

The chain couples TRBV6-1 to TRBJ2-5; D gene ambiguous. V was cut by 5 bases and J by 2 bases, with 6 bases left in between. Per the germline V gene, CDR1 is MNHNS and CDR2 is SASEGT. The CDR3 runs to 12 residues. The DNA for the CDR3 is TGTGCCAGCAGTCCATTACAAGAGACCCAGTACTTC. Encoded protein: CASSPLQETQYF.

The chain recombines TRBV19 with TRBJ1-4; D gene unclear. V lost 6 bases to trimming and J lost 7 bases, with 15 bases between them. The germline gives CDR1 LNHDA, CDR2 SQIVND (reference sequence). The CDR3 has 14 amino acids. This chain's CDR3 is CASRLSGKGEKLFF. The DNA for the CDR3 is TGTGCCAGTAGATTGTCCGGGAAGGGTGAAAAACTGTTTTTT.

In DNA, the CDR3 is TGTGCCAGCTCGAAGTGGGGGGGGCTAGCGGGAGAAGGATCCTACAATGAGCAGTTCTTC. It is translated as CASSKWGGLAGEGSYNEQFF. The rearrangement links TRBV28 to TRBJ2-1, with 10 bases identical to TRBD2. The germline CDR1 and CDR2 sequences are MDHEN and SYDVKM. This CDR3 is 20 amino acids long. V gave up 8 bases and J gave up 1 base; unmatched junction bases: 20.

V usage is TRBV7-3 and J usage is TRBJ2-3, with 12 nucleotides matching TRBD2. The germline V gene has CDR1 SGHTA and CDR2 FQGTGA. The trim removed 7 bases at V and 0 bases at J, leaving 11 bases unmatched. This CDR3 region has 18 residues. The CDR3 protein is CASTRELAGGSSTDTQYF. CDR3 bases: TGTGCCAGCACCCGTGAACTAGCGGGAGGAAGTAGCACAGATACGCAGTATTTT.

The chain uses TRBV2 and TRBJ2-5, with 9 bases fitting TRBD1. The CDR3 is 15 residues long. CDR1 and CDR2 (germline): SNHLY, FYNNEI. The V segment lost 4 bases and the J segment 2 bases; nucleotides outside the gene matches: 5. The CDR3 protein is CASSAGTGKQETQYF. As DNA, the CDR3 is TGTGCCAGCAGTGCGGGGACAGGGAAGCAAGAGACCCAGTACTTC.

This clone was observed once. V and J are TRBV9 and TRBJ2-1; 7 bases match TRBD2. J was trimmed by 4 bases and V by 0 bases; bases with no gene match: 10. This CDR3 spans 17 amino acids. Germline assignment: CDR1 SGDLS and CDR2 YYNGEE. The CDR3 DNA is TGTGCCAGCAGCGTAGAAGTAACTAGCGTTGATTACAATGAGCAGTTCTTC. It yields the protein CASSVEVTSVDYNEQFF.

The chain employs TRBV19 and TRBJ2-5, with unresolved D. V was pared by 6 bases and J by 4 bases, with 9 bases between. The CDR3 has 12 amino acids. Germline V gene lookup returns CDR1 LNHDA and CDR2 SQIVND (reference sequence). CDR3 region: CASSRVPETQYF. Here the CDR3 DNA reads TGTGCCAGTAGCCGAGTCCCAGAGACCCAGTACTTC.

The rearrangement links TRBV6-5 to TRBJ2-7, with D perhaps matching TRBD1 (5 bases). CDR1 MNHEY and CDR2 SVGAGI come from the germline V gene. The length of the CDR3 is 13 residues. Trimming shortened V by 6 bases and J by 4 bases, and 13 bases separated the two germline ends. CDR3 nucleotide sequence: TGTGCCAGCAGCATCGTGTCAGGGTACGAGCAGTACTTC. Translating gives CASSIVSGYEQYF.

The chain employs TRBV7-8 and TRBJ2-3, with D possibly matching TRBD2 (5 bases). The CDR3 is 16 amino acids. Trimming pared 2 bases from V and 3 bases from J, leaving 15 bases between. CDR1 is SGHVS and CDR2 is FQNEAQ in the germline V gene. The CDR3 nucleotides read TGTGCCAGCAGCTTAACGAACGGGATAGTTACAGATACGCAGTATTTT. It codes for CASSLTNGIVTDTQYF.

This clone was recorded only once. The V and J genes are TRBV5-1 and TRBJ2-2; D remains ambiguous. The CDR3 is made up of 14 amino acids. Germline V gene sequence: CDR1 SGHRS, CDR2 YFSETQ. V shed 5 bases and J shed 6 bases, with 14 bases lying between them. The chain's CDR3 is CASSFTNGPGELFF. The CDR3 nucleotides are TGCGCCAGCAGTTTTACTAATGGGCCCGGGGAGCTGTTTTTT.

The chain couples TRBV5-4 to TRBJ1-1; TRBD1 might be the D (5 bases). The germline V gene has CDR1 SGHNT and CDR2 YYREEE (reference sequence). The V and J ends lost 4 bases and 7 bases respectively, with 20 bases between them. There are 15 residues in the CDR3. The CDR3 loop is CASSAEGPYKREAFF. The CDR3 bases are TGTGCCAGCAGCGCCGAGGGGCCTTACAAACGTGAAGCTTTCTTT.

The chain carries TRBV7-9 and TRBJ2-6, with 7 bases identical to TRBD2. Germline assignment: CDR1 SEHNR and CDR2 FQNEAQ (reference sequence). The CDR3 loop spans 16 amino acids. The J segment lost 2 bases and the V segment lost 3 bases, leaving 4 bases of the junction unmatched. Written as DNA, the CDR3 is TGTGCCAGCAGCTTTGCAGCGGGAACTGGGGCCAACGTCCTGACTTTC. Translated: CASSFAAGTGANVLTF.

The gene calls are TRBV6-6 and TRBJ2-1; 9 positions match TRBD1. Trimming took 2 bases from V and 3 from J; bases not matched to a gene: 5. Looked up from germline, CDR1 is MNHNY and CDR2 is SVGAGI (reference sequence). The CDR3 covers 16 residues. The CDR3 DNA reads TGTGCCAGCAGTTACACCCCGGGACAGGGCTACAATGAGCAGTTCTTC. Encoded protein: CASSYTPGQGYNEQFF.